These 10 T cell receptor beta chains originate from one sample sequenced in a study of radiotherapy plus CTLA-4 blockade in lung cancer. Sequenced by immunoSEQ multiplex PCR; TCRdb stores in-frame clones only, minus some. The sample has 85,000 to 120,000 clones; approximately 81% are singletons. This sample comprised peripheral blood, obtained from a patient treated with radiotherapy plus ipilimumab. Source of these receptors: a human donor with non-small cell lung cancer that progressed on radiotherapy plus ipilimumab. Some clones in this sample may be carry-over from other donors' samples.

V and J are TRBV18 and TRBJ2-5; D may be TRBD2 (6 bases). Germline CDR1 reads KGHSH; CDR2 reads LQKENI. Trimming removed 1 base from V and 3 bases from J, with 18 bases in between. The CDR3 has 17 residues. The CDR3 spells CASSPQVGGTPEETQYF. The CDR3 coding sequence is TGTGCCAGCTCACCACAGGTCGGCGGGACTCCCGAAGAGACCCAGTACTTC.

This chain links TRBV29-1 with TRBJ2-1, with a tentative D call TRBD2 (6 bases). Germline-derived CDR1 and CDR2 are SQVTM and ANQGSEA. Trimming took 7 bases from V and 0 from J, leaving 19 bases between them. The CDR3 sequence is 16 residues long. CDR3 in amino acids: CSAGGGGAASYNEQFF. CDR3 sequence (DNA): TGCAGCGCCGGAGGAGGCGGGGCGGCCTCCTACAATGAGCAGTTCTTC.

CDR3 DNA sequence: TGTGCCTGGAGTGAAGAGGTAGGGGTAAATCAGCCCCAGCATTTT. Translation gives CAWSEEVGVNQPQHF. This chain links TRBV30 with TRBJ1-5, with D maybe TRBD1 (5 bases). Germline lookup yields CDR1 GTSNPN and CDR2 SVGIG (reference sequence). V lost 1 base and J lost 4, with 14 bases in between. The CDR3 has 15 residues.

The V call is TRBV6-1, the J call TRBJ1-4; D not resolved. This CDR3 comprises 14 residues. V was clipped by 2 bases and J by 6 bases, with 10 bases between them. CDR1 MNHNS and CDR2 SASEGT come from the germline V gene. CDR3 sequence reads: CASSESLTYEKLFF. The CDR3 DNA follows: TGTGCCAGCAGTGAATCCCTGACTTATGAAAAACTGTTTTTT.

In its sample, this clone was seen a few times. The J gene is TRBJ2-4, the V gene TRBV19, with a weak D call TRBD1 (5 bases). CDR3 length equals 15 residues. CDR1 and CDR2 (germline): LNHDA, SQIVND (reference sequence). Between the trimmed V and J ends, which lost 5 bases and 6 bases, there was a span of 17 bases. CDR3: CASSSGFSTSNIQYF. Written as DNA, the CDR3 is TGTGCCAGTAGTTCAGGGTTCTCAACCTCAAACATTCAGTACTTC.

This chain uses TRBV2 with TRBJ2-2; TRBD2 agrees at 13 bases. The V gene end was trimmed by 7 bases and the J gene end by 5 bases; junction bases not matched to a gene: 10. The CDR3 runs 17 residues. Germline CDR1 SNHLY, CDR2 FYNNEI. CDR3 region: CASKGTSGDSLTGELFF. The CDR3 coding sequence is TGTGCCAGCAAGGGGACTAGCGGGGACAGCTTAACCGGGGAGCTGTTTTTT.

This rearrangement joins TRBV19 to TRBJ1-1; 9 bases align to TRBD1. J gave up 2 bases and V 6 bases, and 7 bases lay outside the gene matches. CDR1 is LNHDA and CDR2 is SQIVND in the germline V gene (reference sequence). This CDR3 spans 15 amino acids. The CDR3 DNA is TGTGCCAGTAGAGGACAGGGGATCGGAAACACTGAAGCTTTCTTT. Its translation is CASRGQGIGNTEAFF.

V gene TRBV10-3 combines with J gene TRBJ1-5, with a possible D match to TRBD1 (6 bases). The V end was cut by 3 bases, the J end by 5 bases, with 14 bases between. CDR3 length: 15 amino acids. The germline gives CDR1 ENHRY, CDR2 SYGVKD. CDR3 bases: TGTGCCATCAGTGATTGGGAACAGGGCGATCAGCCCCAGCATTTT. It codes for CAISDWEQGDQPQHF.

The genes are TRBV19 and TRBJ2-1, with TRBD1 matching over 7 bases. This CDR3 region has 16 residues. The V and J ends lost 5 bases and 4 bases, in that order; junction bases with no gene match: 11. Germline CDR1 LNHDA, CDR2 SQIVND (reference sequence). The CDR3 bases are TGTGCCAGTAGTTTCCTCCGACAGGGTAGTTACAATGAGCAGTTCTTC. Translated: CASSFLRQGSYNEQFF.

The V call is TRBV2, the J call TRBJ2-6; 8 bases are a match to TRBD1. V dropped 2 bases and J dropped 1; count of bases not matched to a gene: 1. CDR3 length: 16 residues. CDR1 is SNHLY, CDR2 FYNNEI, per germline. The CDR3 DNA follows: TGTGCCAGCAGTGAACACAGGGGGTCTGGGGCCAACGTCCTGACTTTC. Its protein product is CASSEHRGSGANVLTF.